Listed here are 15 T cell receptor beta chains from one sample, sequenced in a study of metastatic and nonmetastatic thyroid tumors. Via MiXCR, TCRdb re-called the PCR reads. Of 75,000 to 100,000 clones in the sample, roughly 12% were seen once. Thyroid surgery was preceded by no treatment in any patient. The sequenced sample consisted of blood. Every receptor here comes from a female donor with papillary thyroid cancer or a benign thyroid nodule (not recorded which). Some clones in this sample may be carry-over from other donors' samples.

This clone has a count of ten or more. The chain joins TRBV27 to TRBJ1-2; no definite D call. The V and J ends lost 1 base and 4 bases respectively, with 10 bases between them. This CDR3 has 14 residues. CDR1 MNHEY and CDR2 SMNVEV come from the germline V gene (reference sequence). CDR3 in DNA: TGTGCCAGCAGTTTATTGGGCAGTTCCTATGGCTACACCTTC. The encoded protein is CASSLLGSSYGYTF.

The J gene is TRBJ1-1, the V gene TRBV30; D remains ambiguous. V lost 3 bases, J lost 5 bases, and 19 bases lay in between. CDR3 length: 15 amino acids. The V gene's germline CDR1 is GTSNPN and CDR2 SVGIG (reference sequence). This CDR3 reads CAWSRWGGALTEAFF. CDR3 sequence (DNA): TGTGCCTGGAGCCGTTGGGGTGGCGCGTTGACTGAAGCTTTCTTT.

Note on this clone: Different DNA sequences within this sample yield the same CDR3. The chain has TRBV12-3 or TRBV12-4 and TRBJ2-3; D is uncertain. V was trimmed by 3 bases and J by 3 bases, leaving 7 bases between them. There are 13 residues in the CDR3. Here the CDR3 DNA reads TGTGCCAGCAGTTTTCGTGGTACAGATACGCAGTATTTT. Translating gives CASSFRGTDTQYF.

This clone was picked up many times. This chain links TRBV10-2 with TRBJ2-7, with D maybe TRBD1 (6 bases). V shed 5 bases and J shed 6 bases, with 11 bases lying between them. This CDR3 region has 12 residues. CDR1 is WSHSY, CDR2 SAAADI, per germline. The DNA for the CDR3 is TGCGCCAGCAGTCTGGCAGGGGCCGAGCAGTACTTC. This sequence encodes CASSLAGAEQYF.

At least ten counts were recorded for this clone. The CDR3 nucleotides read TGTGCCAGCAGCCAAGATGTAGGCACGGAGACCCAGTACTTC. It encodes CASSQDVGTETQYF. The rearrangement links TRBV4-2 to TRBJ2-5; D gene uncertain. V was clipped by 0 bases and J by 5 bases, with 10 bases between them. The CDR3 loop spans 14 amino acids. The germline CDR1 and CDR2 sequences are LGHNA and YNFKEQ.

This clone occurred many times. The chain uses TRBV6-1 and TRBJ2-1, with D unresolved. Germline lookup yields CDR1 MNHNS and CDR2 SASEGT. Between the trimmed V and J ends, which lost 1 base and 0 bases, there was a span of 10 bases. This CDR3 comprises 16 residues. CDR3: CASSEVRGNSYNEQFF. CDR3 sequence (DNA): TGTGCCAGCAGTGAAGTGCGCGGAAACTCCTACAATGAGCAGTTCTTC.

There are many counts of this clone. V gene TRBV5-4 combines with J gene TRBJ2-7; D gene unclear. V lost 0 bases and J lost 5, with 12 bases in between. This CDR3 region has 14 residues. In germline, CDR1 is SGHNT, CDR2 YYREEE (reference sequence). The CDR3 here is CASSLGDHRDEQYF. The CDR3 DNA reads TGTGCCAGCAGCTTGGGTGACCATCGGGACGAGCAGTACTTC.

Remarks on this clone: A clone one base away is much larger, so this may be a read error. The gene calls are TRBV3-1 and TRBJ2-5, with D possibly being TRBD1 (5 bases). Germline-derived CDR1 and CDR2 are LGHDT and YNNKEL (reference sequence). The CDR3 runs 15 residues. This chain's CDR3 is CASIQGVQAEETQYF. The DNA of the CDR3 is TGTGCCAGCATCCAAGGGGTACAGGCGGAGGAGACCCAGTACTTC.

This clone has ten or more counts. The rearrangement joins TRBV7-6 to TRBJ2-1; D tentatively fits TRBD1 or TRBD2 (5 bases each). V lost 1 base, J lost 7 bases, and 20 bases lay in between. The germline gives CDR1 SGHVS, CDR2 FNYEAQ. The CDR3 spans 17 residues. In DNA form, the CDR3 reads TGTGCCAGCAGCTTAGTGTTAGGGACCATGAGCCGAAATGAGCAGTTCTTC. Its translation is CASSLVLGTMSRNEQFF.

This clone was counted many times. A much larger clone sits a single nucleotide away, making a read error possible. At the DNA level, this CDR3 is encoded by other sequences in the same sample as well. CDR3 in amino acids: CASSERRLNEQFF. The CDR3 coding sequence is TGTGCCAGCAGTGAAAGGAGGTTGAATGAGCAGTTCTTC. V is TRBV2 and J is TRBJ2-1; a weak D match, TRBD2 (5 bases). CDR1 SNHLY and CDR2 FYNNEI come from the germline V gene. The CDR3 length is 13 residues. V was pared by 2 bases and J by 7 bases, with 9 bases between. Full variable domain (missing parts from reference TRBV2 and TRBJ2-1): EPEVTQTPSHQVTQMGQEVILRCVPISNHLYFYWYRQILGQKVEFLVSFYNNEISEKSEIFDDQFSVERPDGSNFTLKIRSTKLEDSAMYFCASSERRLNEQFFGPGTRLTVL.

This clone was counted many times. The chain couples TRBV27 to TRBJ2-7; tentative D call: TRBD1 (6 bases). The CDR3 sequence is 15 residues long. V was cut by 6 bases and J by 2 bases, with 17 bases left in between. The germline V gene encodes CDR1 MNHEY and CDR2 SMNVEV (reference sequence). The CDR3 here is CASSPTGTTTYEQYF. The DNA for the CDR3 is TGTGCCAGCAGCCCCACCGGGACAACCACCTACGAGCAGTACTTC.

The V and J genes are TRBV20-1 and TRBJ2-7; no firm D call. V was shortened by 4 bases and J by 4 bases, with 8 bases between the two germline ends. Germline assignment: CDR1 DFQATT and CDR2 SNEGSKA (reference sequence). The CDR3 is 11 residues long. The CDR3 loop is CSANPDYEQYF. CDR3 DNA: TGCAGTGCTAATCCGGATTACGAGCAGTACTTC.

This clone was found many times. The genes are TRBV12-5 and TRBJ2-1; D possibly corresponds to TRBD2 (6 bases). In germline, CDR1 is LGHNT, CDR2 FRNRAP. Trimming stripped 7 bases from V and 5 bases from J, with 12 bases between. This CDR3 region has 13 residues. CDR3 bases: TGTGCTAGTGCGGAAAGGAGGGACAATGAGCAGTTCTTC. This encodes CASAERRDNEQFF. Full variable domain (remainder filled in from reference TRBV12-5 and TRBJ2-1): DARVTQTPRHKVTEMGQEVTMRCQPILGHNTVFWYRQTMMQGLELLAYFRNRAPLDDSGMPKDRFSAEMPDATLATLKIQPSEPRDSAVYFCASAERRDNEQFFGPGTRLTVL.

This clone was observed many times. The chain couples TRBV5-1 to TRBJ2-3, with TRBD2 matching over 15 bases. V dropped 4 bases and J dropped 3; count of bases not matched to a gene: 6. Per the germline V gene, CDR1 is SGHRS and CDR2 is YFSETQ. This CDR3 comprises 17 residues. The CDR3 sequence: CASSPGLAGGITDTQYF. Written as DNA, the CDR3 is TGCGCCAGCAGCCCCGGACTAGCGGGAGGGATAACAGATACGCAGTATTTT.

This clone was recorded at least ten times. This chain connects TRBV15 to TRBJ2-3; TRBD1 agrees at 7 bases. The CDR3 covers 14 residues. Germline V gene lookup returns CDR1 LNHNV and CDR2 YYDKDF (reference sequence). The V and J ends lost 1 base and 3 bases, in that order; junction bases with no gene match: 1. CDR3 in amino acids: CATSRAQGTDTQYF. CDR3 nucleotide sequence: TGTGCCACCAGCAGAGCACAGGGGACAGATACGCAGTATTTT.